These 23 T cell receptor beta chains were sequenced from one sample in a study of shared clonotypes between healthy human individuals (dated by TCRdb to 2020 to 2021). Library generation was performed with the immunoSEQ multiplex PCR assay. TCRdb stores this immuneACCESS table with in-frame sequences only. Part of the clones is absent; in the studies checked, under half of the shortfall reflects unresolved V genes, and no reason is known for the rest. The sample table shows about 460,000 clones, and roughly four fifths are seen once. Around 12% of the sample is held by the ten biggest clonotypes. The sample comprised PBMCs. These receptor sequences come from a middle-aged woman in good health. Some clones in this sample may be carry-over from other donors' samples.

V is TRBV4-3 and J is TRBJ2-7; tentatively, D is TRBD1 (6 bases). V lost 0 bases and J 3 bases, leaving 15 bases between the germline ends. This CDR3 is 16 amino acids long. Germline V CDR1 and CDR2: LGHNA, YSLEER. The DNA of the CDR3 is TGCGCCAGCAGCCAAGATGGGACAAGCGCGTTCTACGAGCAGTACTTC. Protein product: CASSQDGTSAFYEQYF.

Concerning this clone: A read error likely explains this, since a far larger clone differs by one base. This chain uses TRBV9 with TRBJ2-5, with D unclear. Per the germline V gene, CDR1 is SGDLS and CDR2 is YYNGEE. This CDR3 is built from 13 residues. In DNA, the CDR3 is TGTGCCAGCAGCGCCCCTAGTCAAGAGGCCCAGTACTTC. Its protein product is CASSAPSQEAQYF.

The rearrangement links TRBV29-1 to TRBJ2-1; 9 bases match TRBD2. Germline V gene lookup returns CDR1 SQVTM and CDR2 ANQGSEA. The CDR3 runs 13 residues. V lost 7 bases to trimming and J lost 7 bases; unmatched junction nucleotides: 8. CDR3 amino acids: CSAAGGSLNEQFF. The DNA for the CDR3 is TGCAGCGCCGCGGGGGGGAGTTTGAATGAGCAGTTCTTC.

The table lists this clone with a count of one. At one end the junction does not follow the germline gene, possibly because of a read error. The chain joins TRBV7-9 to TRBJ2-5, with a weak D call TRBD2 (6 bases). The assigned J gene may be wrong: the sequence end matches TRBJ2-7 better. Germline V gene sequence: CDR1 SEHNR, CDR2 FQNEAQ (reference sequence). CDR3 length: 14 residues. CDR3 sequence (DNA): TGCGCCAGCAGCCAATTTGCGGGGCCCTACGAGCAGTACTTC. Amino acid sequence: CASSQFAGPYEQYF.

The genes are TRBV29-1 and TRBJ2-3; no clear D gene. The CDR3 covers 13 residues. Germline CDR1 SQVTM, CDR2 ANQGSEA. V was clipped by 2 bases and J by 3 bases, with 9 bases between them. This chain's CDR3 is CSVEKVGTDTQYF. The CDR3 bases are TGCAGCGTTGAAAAGGTTGGGACAGATACGCAGTATTTT.

The chain has TRBV5-1 and TRBJ1-3, with D maybe TRBD1 (5 bases). The CDR3 has 16 amino acids. The V and J ends lost 1 base and 2 bases respectively, with 13 bases between them. Per germline, CDR1 SGHRS and CDR2 YFSETQ. In DNA, the CDR3 is TGCGCCAGCAGCTTGCCTCTTCAGGGTACTGGAAACACCATATATTTT. This encodes CASSLPLQGTGNTIYF.

Comment on this clone: A far larger clone is a single base away, which makes a read error likely. The V gene is TRBV15, the J gene TRBJ2-5; 10 bases align to TRBD2. The V gene end was trimmed by 2 bases and the J gene end by 5 bases; junction bases not matched to a gene: 11. CDR3 length: 17 residues. CDR1 is LNHNV and CDR2 is YYDKDF in the germline V gene (reference sequence). CDR3 DNA sequence: TGTGCCACCAGCAGACCCCGGTCTCTAGCGGGAGTTGAGACCCAGTACTTC. Protein product: CATSRPRSLAGVETQYF.

For the CDR3, the DNA is TGCGCCAGCAGCCAAGAACACGGGTACGGAGATACGCAGTATTTT. Protein: CASSQEHGYGDTQYF. V gene TRBV4-1 combines with J gene TRBJ2-3, with D uncertain. The CDR3 consists of 15 residues. Germline V lookup: CDR1 MGHRA, CDR2 YSYEKL. The germline V and J ends were trimmed by 0 bases and 5 bases, with 12 bases remaining between them.

This clone was counted only a few times. V gene TRBV4-2 combines with J gene TRBJ2-5; 7 positions match TRBD2. The DNA end is more similar to TRBJ2-7, so the J call may be wrong. The germline gives CDR1 LGHNA, CDR2 YNFKEQ. The CDR3 has 15 amino acids. CDR3 loop: CASSRLAEGSYEQYF. CDR3 bases: TGTGCCAGCAGCCGACTAGCCGAGGGCTCCTACGAGCAGTACTTC.

The chain combines TRBV7-9 with TRBJ2-7; D unclear. Trimming took 5 bases from V and 0 from J, leaving 11 bases between them. The CDR3 contains 14 residues. Germline V gene sequence: CDR1 SEHNR, CDR2 FQNEAQ (reference sequence). The CDR3 DNA sequence: TGTGCCAGCAGCCCCGCCCGGACCTCCTACGAGCAGTACTTC. As protein: CASSPARTSYEQYF.

For this clone: A far larger clone is just one base off, so this is likely a read error. Other DNA sequences in this sample translate to the same CDR3. The CDR3 spells CAWRRGLYGYTF. The CDR3 nucleotides read TGTGCCTGGAGGAGGGGGCTATATGGCTACACCTTC. The rearrangement links TRBV30 to TRBJ1-2; 7 nucleotides agree with TRBD1. The CDR3 length is 12 residues. In germline, CDR1 is GTSNPN, CDR2 SVGIG (reference sequence). Trimming cost V 3 bases and J 5 bases; bases outside gene matches: 3.

This clone was found a few times. Additional DNA sequences in this sample encode the identical CDR3. The chain links TRBV9 to TRBJ1-5; D is ambiguous. CDR3 length: 12 residues. V gave up 0 bases and J gave up 4 bases, with 2 bases separating them. Germline CDR1 is SGDLS and CDR2 is YYNGEE. The CDR3 protein is CASSVGNQPQHF. The CDR3 bases are TGTGCCAGCAGCGTAGGAAATCAGCCCCAGCATTTT.

The CDR3 loop reads CASRISAGGPGYEQYF. The CDR3 nucleotides read TGTGCCAGCAGAATATCAGCGGGAGGGCCGGGCTACGAGCAGTACTTC. V is TRBV28 and J is TRBJ2-7, with TRBD2 matching over 10 bases. Per germline, CDR1 MDHEN and CDR2 SYDVKM. Trimming cost V 6 bases and J 3 bases; bases outside gene matches: 11. The CDR3 covers 16 residues.

The rearrangement uses TRBV5-4 and TRBJ2-7, with TRBD2 matching 9 bases. Germline V gives CDR1 SGHNT, CDR2 YYREEE (reference sequence). With V trimmed by 2 bases and J by 6 bases, 3 bases remained unmatched. The CDR3 loop spans 13 amino acids. The CDR3 region has the DNA TGTGCCAGCAGCTTCTTAGCGGGAGCCGAGCAGTACTTC. Protein sequence: CASSFLAGAEQYF. Using reference TRBV5-4 and TRBJ2-7 for the parts outside the CDR3, the full variable domain is ETGVTQSPTHLIKTRGQQVTLRCSSQSGHNTVSWYQQALGQGPQFIFQYYREEENGRGNFPPRFSGLQFPNYSSELNVNALELDDSALYLCASSFLAGAEQYFGPGTRLTVT.

This rearrangement joins TRBV7-2 to TRBJ1-1; 7 nucleotides match TRBD1. With 4 bases clipped from V and 4 bases from J, the junction kept 9 bases outside the gene matches. The CDR3 has 15 residues. Germline V lookup: CDR1 SGHTA, CDR2 FQGNSA. The DNA for the CDR3 is TGTGCCAGCAGCTCAAGGACAGGCGGGGGCACTGAAGCTTTCTTT. Translation: CASSSRTGGGTEAFF.

This clone was counted a few times. The chain couples TRBV11-2 to TRBJ2-2, with unresolved D. The V end was cut by 1 base, the J end by 14 bases, with 8 bases between. Per the germline V gene, CDR1 is SGHAT and CDR2 is FQNNGV. The CDR3 extends over 11 amino acids. CDR3 sequence: CASSLGLPLFF. The CDR3 nucleotides read TGTGCCAGCAGCTTAGGGCTACCCCTGTTTTTT.

The V call is TRBV7-3, the J call TRBJ2-6, with 9 bases aligning to TRBD1. The CDR3 has 17 residues. V was pared by 5 bases and J by 0 bases, with 5 bases of the junction left unmatched. Germline CDR1 reads SGHTA; CDR2 reads FQGTGA. The CDR3 region is CASSPRTGDSGANVLTF. The CDR3 DNA reads as TGTGCCAGCAGCCCCCGGACAGGGGACTCTGGGGCCAACGTCCTGACTTTC.

This clone was recorded a few times. The J gene is TRBJ1-1, the V gene TRBV5-6, with D unresolved. There are 12 residues in the CDR3. V was pared by 4 bases and J by 1 base, with 5 bases between. Germline CDR1 SGHDT, CDR2 YYEEEE. The CDR3 DNA reads as TGTGCCAGCAGCCACGGGAACACTGAAGCTTTCTTT. Its protein is CASSHGNTEAFF.

The CDR3, as DNA: TGTGCCAGCAGTTCGAGACGGGCGTCTGAGCAGTTCTTC. It specifies CASSSRRASEQFF. The V gene is TRBV27, the J gene TRBJ2-1, with D unresolved. V lost 4 bases and J lost 9, with 13 bases in between. There are 13 residues in the CDR3. In germline, CDR1 is MNHEY, CDR2 SMNVEV (reference sequence).

The chain joins TRBV7-9 to TRBJ2-3; 11 nucleotides line up with TRBD2. The CDR3 is 16 residues long. Trimming cost V 6 bases and J 6 bases; bases outside gene matches: 11. In germline, CDR1 is SEHNR, CDR2 FQNEAQ (reference sequence). The CDR3 DNA reads as TGTGCCAGCAGTTGGAGTAGCGGGGGGGCCGTGGATACGCAGTATTTT. This translates into CASSWSSGGAVDTQYF. Full variable domain (remainder filled in from reference TRBV7-9 and TRBJ2-3): DTGVSQNPRHKITKRGQNVTFRCDPISEHNRLYWYRQTLGQGPEFLTYFQNEAQLEKSRLLSDRFSAERPKGSFSTLEIQRTEQGDSAMYLCASSWSSGGAVDTQYFGPGTRLTVL.

V is TRBV18 and J is TRBJ1-2; 7 bases line up with TRBD1. There are 15 residues in the CDR3. J lost 4 bases, V lost 4 bases, and 9 bases had no gene match. CDR1 is KGHSH, CDR2 LQKENI, per germline. CDR3 loop: CASSQGQPKSYGYTF. As DNA, the CDR3 is TGTGCCAGCTCACAGGGACAGCCAAAATCCTATGGCTACACCTTC.

As concerns this clone: A far larger clone differs by one base, so this is likely a read error. The chain has TRBV28 and TRBJ1-4; 8 bases map to TRBD1. Losses at the gene ends were 8 bases for V and 4 bases for J; bases not matched to a gene: 6. Germline V lookup: CDR1 MDHEN, CDR2 SYDVKM. The CDR3 runs to 14 residues. In DNA, the CDR3 is TGTGCCAGCGGCGAAACAGGGGGTAATGAAAAACTGTTTTTT. This translates into CASGETGGNEKLFF.

The chain uses TRBV6-6 and TRBJ2-7; 7 bases map to TRBD1. The germline CDR1 and CDR2 sequences are MNHNY and SVGAGI (reference sequence). Unmatched junction bases numbered 8, after V lost 6 bases and J lost 6 bases. The CDR3 is made up of 13 amino acids. CDR3 in amino acids: CASRQGPLREQYF. The CDR3, as DNA: TGTGCCAGCAGACAGGGGCCCCTTCGCGAGCAGTACTTC.